Presented here are 20 T cell receptor beta chains from one specimen sequenced in a study of T cells after yellow fever vaccination. TCRdb reprocessed the 5' RACE reads via MiXCR and lists one record per CDR3 protein. The data contain about 340,000 distinct CDR3 sequences, around 12% of them seen just once; the ten biggest clones take up 2.5% to 4%. This sample comprised CD4+ T cells sorted from PBMCs, obtained 15 days after the yellow fever booster vaccination. The receptor source for this set is a young man who received the YFV17D yellow fever vaccine.

This clonotype was found many times. The V call is TRBV7-9, the J call TRBJ2-3; D uncertain. The V and J ends lost 3 bases and 1 base respectively, with 8 bases between them. The CDR3 is made up of 14 amino acids. Germline loops: CDR1 SEHNR, CDR2 FQNEAQ (reference sequence). This chain's CDR3 is CASSFSAGTDTQYF. In DNA, the CDR3 is TGTGCCAGCAGCTTTAGTGCCGGCACAGATACGCAGTATTTT.

The CDR3 is CASSLTDYNEQFF. CDR3 bases: TGTGCCAGCAGTTTAACGGACTACAATGAGCAGTTCTTC. J is TRBJ2-1 and V is TRBV27; D gene uncertain. CDR1 is MNHEY and CDR2 is SMNVEV in the germline V gene (reference sequence). Trimming took 2 bases from V and 3 from J, leaving 5 bases between them. The CDR3 contains 13 residues.

This clonotype was seen many times. The chain joins TRBV10-3 to TRBJ2-3, with D possibly being TRBD2 (5 bases). This CDR3 contains 13 residues. The V and J ends lost 2 bases and 5 bases respectively, with 8 bases between them. The germline V gene encodes CDR1 ENHRY and CDR2 SYGVKD. In DNA form, the CDR3 reads TGTGCCATCAGTGAGGTCGGAGGAGATACGCAGTATTTT. It specifies CAISEVGGDTQYF.

The chain has TRBV7-9 and TRBJ2-1, with a tentative D call TRBD2 (5 bases). Deletions cut 0 bases from V and 2 bases from J, with 8 bases between. This CDR3 has 15 amino acids. CDR1 and CDR2 (germline): SEHNR, FQNEAQ (reference sequence). The CDR3 DNA is TGTGCCAGCAGCTTAGCAGCGGTCGCCTACAATGAGCAGTTCTTC. This gives the protein CASSLAAVAYNEQFF.

This chain joins TRBV11-1 and TRBJ2-2; D call uncertain. Trimming removed 5 bases from V and 7 bases from J, with 8 bases in between. CDR1 is SGHAT, CDR2 FQDESV, per germline (reference sequence). The CDR3 contains 12 residues. The CDR3 region has the DNA TGTGCCAGCAGCCATCCGGTCGGGGAGCTGTTTTTT. Amino acid sequence: CASSHPVGELFF.

This clonotype was recorded a few times. The gene calls are TRBV5-1 and TRBJ2-5; TRBD2 matches at 7 bases. Germline V CDR1 and CDR2: SGHRS, YFSETQ. Trimming took 6 bases from V and 1 from J; bases not matched to a gene: 6. The CDR3 is made up of 14 amino acids. In DNA, the CDR3 is TGCGCCAGCACCCGGGGGGAACCCCAAGAGACCCAGTACTTC. This encodes CASTRGEPQETQYF.

This clonotype came up a few times. This rearrangement joins TRBV4-3 to TRBJ2-1, with D possibly TRBD2 on 5 matching bases. The CDR3 covers 15 residues. V was clipped by 0 bases and J by 9 bases, with 15 bases between them. Germline CDR1 LGHNA, CDR2 YSLEER. CDR3 protein: CASSQEKLVKVEQFF. The CDR3 DNA reads as TGCGCCAGCAGCCAAGAAAAACTAGTGAAAGTTGAGCAGTTCTTC.

This chain uses TRBV12-3 or TRBV12-4 with TRBJ2-6; no clear D. The CDR3 contains 15 residues. The germline V and J ends were trimmed by 6 bases and 0 bases, with 9 bases remaining between them. Here the CDR3 reads CASSRWSSGANVLTF. CDR3 nucleotide sequence: TGTGCCAGCAGCAGGTGGAGCTCTGGGGCCAACGTCCTGACTTTC.

This clonotype was detected only a few times. This chain links TRBV7-2 with TRBJ1-2; D gene uncertain. This CDR3 has 13 residues. Germline assignment: CDR1 SGHTA and CDR2 FQGNSA. V was trimmed by 5 bases and J by 4 bases, leaving 11 bases between them. The CDR3 region has the DNA TGTGCCAGCAGCCCACGCTACCTCTATGGCTACACCTTC. Amino acid sequence: CASSPRYLYGYTF.

Comment on this clonotype: Because it lacks the conserved phenylalanine or tryptophan at the end, this CDR3 is likely a read error. This chain links TRBV4-2 with TRBJ2-7; D may match TRBD1 or TRBD2 (7 bases each). Germline lookup yields CDR1 LGHNA and CDR2 YNFKEQ. This CDR3 has 14 amino acids. The CDR3 reads CGSSPGGDNYEQYL. CDR3 DNA: TGTGGCAGCAGTCCAGGGGGGGATAACTACGAGCAGTACTTA.

The table lists this clonotype with a few counts. V usage is TRBV12-3 or TRBV12-4 and J usage is TRBJ1-1; D is perhaps TRBD1 (6 bases). The V end lost 9 bases, the J end lost 0 bases, and 11 bases lay between the germline ends. The CDR3 loop spans 13 amino acids. CDR3 sequence: CASTGQMNTEAFF. CDR3 bases: TGTGCCAGTACCGGACAGATGAACACTGAAGCTTTCTTT.

For the CDR3, the DNA is TGTGCCAGTAGTATAGAGTTGGGGCCCAGGACAGTCTACTCCTACGAGCAGTACTTC. This gives the protein CASSIELGPRTVYSYEQYF. The genes are TRBV19 and TRBJ2-7, with D possibly TRBD1 on 6 matching bases. Germline-derived CDR1 and CDR2 are LNHDA and SQIVND (reference sequence). This CDR3 region has 19 residues. Trimming removed 0 bases at V and 0 bases at J, with 21 bases between. Full variable domain (missing parts from reference TRBV19 and TRBJ2-7): DGGITQSPKYLFRKEGQNVTLSCEQNLNHDAMYWYRQDPGQGLRLIYYSQIVNDFQKGDIAEGYSVSREKKESFPLTVTSAQKNPTAFYLCASSIELGPRTVYSYEQYFGPGTRLTVT.

This clonotype has a handful of counts. The V call is TRBV5-1, the J call TRBJ2-2; TRBD2 matches 12 bases. Germline V gives CDR1 SGHRS, CDR2 YFSETQ. The CDR3 loop spans 17 amino acids. J was trimmed by 0 bases and V by 4 bases; bases with no gene match: 4. The CDR3 protein is CASSHGLAGPNTGELFF. DNA for the CDR3: TGCGCCAGCAGCCACGGACTAGCGGGACCGAACACCGGGGAGCTGTTTTTT.

About this clonotype itself: The junction differs from germline at one of its ends, possibly a read error. V usage is TRBV7-7 and J usage is TRBJ2-2, with a tentative D call TRBD2 (6 bases). The CDR3 has 15 amino acids. Germline CDR1 SSHAT, CDR2 FNYEAQ (reference sequence). The CDR3 bases are TGTGCTAGCAGCCGTGGAGCGGGCTACACCGGGGAGCTGTTTTTT. It specifies CASSRGAGYTGELFF.

This chain links TRBV28 with TRBJ1-2; the D is unclear. CDR1 MDHEN and CDR2 SYDVKM come from the germline V gene. The CDR3 sequence is 14 residues long. Deletions cut 1 base from V and 1 base from J, with 7 bases between. CDR3 coding DNA: TGTGCCAGCAGTTTATCCGGGGTTAACTATGGCTACACCTTC. This codes for CASSLSGVNYGYTF.

The genes are TRBV15 and TRBJ2-3, with D tentatively TRBD1 or TRBD2 (6 bases each). Germline CDR1 is LNHNV and CDR2 is YYDKDF (reference sequence). The CDR3 loop spans 12 amino acids. Trimming pared 4 bases from V and 7 bases from J, leaving 9 bases between. This CDR3 reads CATSKGGNTQYF. In DNA, the CDR3 is TGTGCCACCAGCAAAGGGGGGAATACGCAGTATTTT.

The chain joins TRBV5-1 to TRBJ2-2; no clear D. This CDR3 spans 14 amino acids. Germline CDR1 reads SGHRS; CDR2 reads YFSETQ. Trimming took off 2 bases at V and 0 bases at J, with 5 bases between the two ends. The CDR3 here is CASSFWTNTGELFF. The CDR3 coding sequence is TGCGCCAGCAGCTTCTGGACGAACACCGGGGAGCTGTTTTTT.

The sample holds a few counts of this clonotype. The chain recombines TRBV2 with TRBJ2-3, with 11 bases matching TRBD2. The V segment lost 4 bases and the J segment 0 bases; nucleotides outside the gene matches: 6. Germline CDR1 reads SNHLY; CDR2 reads FYNNEI. The CDR3 totals 17 residues. This CDR3 reads CASSVSSGGTSTDTQYF. As DNA, the CDR3 is TGTGCCAGCAGTGTGTCTAGCGGGGGGACTAGCACAGATACGCAGTATTTT. The whole variable domain, remainder taken from reference TRBV2 and TRBJ2-3, is EPEVTQTPSHQVTQMGQEVILRCVPISNHLYFYWYRQILGQKVEFLVSFYNNEISEKSEIFDDQFSVERPDGSNFTLKIRSTKLEDSAMYFCASSVSSGGTSTDTQYFGPGTRLTVL.

This clonotype has a count of ten or more. The J gene is TRBJ1-1, the V gene TRBV29-1, with D possibly matching TRBD1 (6 bases). Germline CDR1 and CDR2: SQVTM and ANQGSEA. CDR3 size: 12 residues. V gave up 7 bases and J gave up 11 bases, with 20 bases separating them. The DNA of the CDR3 is TGCAGCGGTCAAGGGGGGGGCGGGGCCGCTTTCTTT. Translating gives CSGQGGGGAAFF.

This chain uses TRBV5-1 with TRBJ1-6; D is perhaps TRBD1 (6 bases). V lost 5 bases, J lost 8 bases, and 11 bases lay in between. The germline CDR1 and CDR2 sequences are SGHRS and YFSETQ. The CDR3 spans 13 residues. CDR3 nucleotide sequence: TGCGCCAGCAGGGACAGCGCTGATTCACCCCTCCACTTT. As protein: CASRDSADSPLHF.